Listed below are T cell receptor beta chains from one sample, sequenced in a study of metastatic and nonmetastatic thyroid tumors. Using MiXCR, TCRdb re-called clones from the PCR reads. Of about 89,000 clones in the sample, around 12% are singletons; the top ten hold over 7%. Sequencing input: tumor tissue. These receptors were obtained from a female donor with papillary thyroid cancer or a benign thyroid nodule (not recorded which). Some clones in this sample may be carry-over from other donors' samples. The CDR3 runs from the conserved cysteine through the conserved F or W. A D gene is named only where the DNA matches it firmly. Rows may omit the clone size; those that give it use once, few, many or a size class.

clone_size,d_call,v_call,j_call,cdr3_nt,cdr3_aa
.,TRBD1,TRBV27,TRBJ2-1,TGTGCCAGCAGGAGGGACAGGGGGATTAATGAGCAGTTCTTC,CASRRDRGINEQFF
many,.,TRBV11-3,TRBJ1-3,TGTGCCAGCAGCTCAGAACTCGCAGGGAACACCATATATTTT,CASSSELAGNTIYF
many,.,TRBV7-9,TRBJ2-3,TGTGCCAGCAGCTTAGTACCGGCAGATACGCAGTATTTT,CASSLVPADTQYF
many,TRBD2,TRBV7-3,TRBJ2-3,TGTGCCAGCAGCTCTGGACTAGCCGGGGACACAGATACGCAGTATTTT,CASSSGLAGDTDTQYF
many,TRBD2,TRBV20-1,TRBJ2-2,TGCAGTGCTATAGCGGGAGGTAAAACCGGGGAGCTGTTTTTT,CSAIAGGKTGELFF
many,TRBD1,TRBV7-3,TRBJ2-7,TGTGCCAGCAGCCAGGACAGGGGCTCCTACGAGCAGTACTTC,CASSQDRGSYEQYF
many,.,TRBV6-1,TRBJ1-1,TGTGCCAGCGGATACCGCCCGGGGGGGGGTACTGAAGCTTTCTTT,CASGYRPGGGTEAFF
many,.,TRBV14,TRBJ2-1,TGTGCCAGCAGCCCCGGGCAGAATGAGCAGTTCTTC,CASSPGQNEQFF
many,.,TRBV6-7,TRBJ2-5,TGTGCCAGCAGTTACGGCTCTGATCACCAAGAGACCCAGTACTTC,CASSYGSDHQETQYF
many,TRBD2,TRBV5-4,TRBJ2-3,TGTGCCAGCAGCTTGGCTGCTAGCGGCCTCACAGATACGCAGTATTTT,CASSLAASGLTDTQYF
many,.,TRBV7-7,TRBJ2-7,TGTGCTAGCAGCTTGAGGGAATCCTCCTACGAGCAGTACTTC,CASSLRESSYEQYF
many,.,TRBV5-4,TRBJ2-2,TGTGCCAGCACCGTCGGGACACCGAACACCGGGGAGCTGTTTTTT,CASTVGTPNTGELFF
many,TRBD2,TRBV6-1,TRBJ2-7,TGTGCCAGCACCGAGCGGGAGGTTTCCACTTGGACCTACGAGCAGTACTTC,CASTEREVSTWTYEQYF
many,.,TRBV19,TRBJ2-3,TGTGCCAGTAGCCCGGGCCACACAGATACGCAGTATTTT,CASSPGHTDTQYF
many,TRBD1,TRBV12-3/TRBV12-4,TRBJ2-7,TGTGCCAGCAGTTGGGGACAGAGCTCCTACGAGCAGTACTTC,CASSWGQSSYEQYF
.,.,TRBV7-3,TRBJ2-5,TGTGCCAGCAGCTTAATTAGGGAAGAGACCCAGTGCTTC,CASSLIREETQCF
many,.,TRBV11-2,TRBJ1-2,TGTGCCAGCAGAGACATCTATGGCTACACCTTC,CASRDIYGYTF
.,.,TRBV9,TRBJ2-7,TGTGCCAGCAGCGTAGTTGAGGGGGTTGCATCGATCTCCTACGAGCAGTACTTC,CASSVVEGVASISYEQYF
many,TRBD1,TRBV10-3,TRBJ2-5,TGTGCCATCGCCGGGACAGGGGGCCAAGAGACCCAGTACTTC,CAIAGTGGQETQYF
many,.,TRBV15,TRBJ2-7,TGTGCCACCAGCAGAGGGTCCGGCTCCTACGAGCAGTACTTC,CATSRGSGSYEQYF
many,.,TRBV18,TRBJ2-1,TGTGCCAGCTCGCCGGACGGTAGCTCCTACAATGAGCAGTTCTTC,CASSPDGSSYNEQFF
many,.,TRBV19,TRBJ1-2,TGTGCCAGTAGTATCCTTTCCTTTGGGTCTGGCTACACCTTC,CASSILSFGSGYTF
.,.,TRBV5-8,TRBJ2-5,TGTGCCAGCAGCCCGCGGTTGGGACTCTCGCGGGGAGAGACCCAGTACTTC,CASSPRLGLSRGETQYF
few,.,TRBV18,TRBJ1-5,TGTGCCAGCTCACGGGGCAAGGACAATAGCAATCAGCCCCAGCATTTT,CASSRGKDNSNQPQHF
many,.,TRBV6-1,TRBJ1-1,TGTGCCAGCATCCCGACCCCGGGGATAGAGGCTTTCTTT,CASIPTPGIEAFF
few,.,TRBV14,TRBJ2-3,TGTGCCAGTAGCCGGCCTGTAGGGAGCGGAAGCACAGATACGCAGTATTTT,CASSRPVGSGSTDTQYF
many,.,TRBV6-1,TRBJ2-7,TGTGCCAGCAGCCGACTCGCGTTGAACCCAATCTACGAGCAGTACTTC,CASSRLALNPIYEQYF
many,TRBD1,TRBV6-2/TRBV6-3,TRBJ1-1,TGTGCCAGCTGGCAGGGGGTCACTGAAGCTTTCTTT,CASWQGVTEAFF
many,.,TRBV2,TRBJ2-7,TGTGCCAGCAGTTTCGAGTCCGAGCAGTACTTC,CASSFESEQYF
few,TRBD1,TRBV9,TRBJ2-5,TGTGCCAGCGGCCAGGGGGCTCAAGAGACCCAGTACTTC,CASGQGAQETQYF
many,TRBD1,TRBV5-1,TRBJ2-1,TGCGCCAGCAGCGGCGGGACAGGGGTCGACTCCTACAATGAGCAGTTCTTC,CASSGGTGVDSYNEQFF
many,.,TRBV19,TRBJ1-1,TGTGCCAGTAGTACCCCTCGGACAGTTTCGAACACTGAAGCTTTCTTT,CASSTPRTVSNTEAFF
many,TRBD1,TRBV19,TRBJ1-2,TGTGCCAGTACTCCGTCGGGACAGCTTAACTATGGCTACACCTTC,CASTPSGQLNYGYTF
many,.,TRBV6-1,TRBJ2-2,TGTGCCAGCAGTCCTCGAAGAGATCACGGGGAGCTGTTTTTT,CASSPRRDHGELFF
many,.,TRBV25-1,TRBJ1-1,TGTGCCAGCAGTCCTTCTATAGGGCGGGGGAACACTGAAGCTTTCTTT,CASSPSIGRGNTEAFF
many,.,TRBV20-1,TRBJ2-1,TGCAGCTCACCAGGGGGGCGGGAGTACAATGAGCAGTTCTTC,CSSPGGREYNEQFF
many,.,TRBV6-6,TRBJ1-1,TGTGCCAGCAGTTACTCGACGGGGGGGACTGAAGCTTTCTTT,CASSYSTGGTEAFF
few,.,TRBV5-4,TRBJ1-4,TGTGCCAGCAGCTTAGGGAACGAAAAACTGTTTTTT,CASSLGNEKLFF
few,TRBD2,TRBV6-2/TRBV6-3,TRBJ2-2,TGTGCTAGCATCTCTTCGGGAGGGACCGGGGAGCTGTTTTTT,CASISSGGTGELFF
many,TRBD1,TRBV5-1,TRBJ2-7,TGCGCCAGCACGCAGGGACAGGGACCCTACGAGCAGTACTTC,CASTQGQGPYEQYF